The 28 T cell receptor gamma chains listed next were all sequenced from one sample in a study of gamma-delta chains in newborns, infants, children. TCRdb re-called the reads via CATT. The repertoire holds about 1,100 gamma-chain clones, with around 35% as singletons. The sequenced sample was blood. Receptors were obtained from a child who was a newborn, infant or young child, either healthy, febrile or measles-vaccinated (not recorded which).

The rearrangement uses TRGV9 and TRGJP1. Germline matching of the DNA provided the J gene here, since TCRdb leaves it blank. The CDR3 totals 11 residues. The ends lost 2 bases at V and 12 bases at J; junction bases unmatched: 3. Germline V gene data show CDR1 as GITISATS and CDR2 as ISYDGTV (reference sequence). The CDR3 spells CALWEERFKIF. CDR3 bases: TGTGCCTTGTGGGAGGAAAGGTTCAAGATATTT.

A note on this clone: Other DNA sequences from this sample encode an identical CDR3 as well. The chain recombines TRGV9 with TRGJP. The J gene is not listed in TCRdb, so it was assigned here from a DNA match to germline. CDR3 size: 17 residues. The germline V gene has CDR1 GITISATS and CDR2 ISYDGTV (reference sequence). V dropped 0 bases and J dropped 6; count of bases not matched to a gene: 5. The CDR3 DNA reads as TGTGCCTTGTGGGAGGTGCTGGGAGAGTTGGGCAAAAAAATCAAGGTATTT. Translation: CALWEVLGELGKKIKVF.

This clone was observed a handful of times. The chain employs TRGV9 and TRGJP. The J gene, not given by TCRdb, was assigned here from a germline match of the nucleotide sequence. This CDR3 has 18 amino acids. Germline trimming cut 0 bases from V and 11 bases from J; bases unmatched to any gene: 13. Germline values: CDR1 GITISATS, CDR2 ISYDGTV (reference sequence). CDR3 in DNA: TGTGCCTTGTGGGAGGTGCAAGGTAGCGAGCTGGGCAAAAAAATCAAGGTATTT. Residues: CALWEVQGSELGKKIKVF.

Only a few counts were recorded for this clone. The gene calls are TRGV9 and TRGJP. TCRdb does not report a J gene; here it was assigned by matching the DNA to germline references. The germline V gene has CDR1 GITISATS and CDR2 ISYDGTV (reference sequence). CDR3 length: 17 residues. Losses at the gene ends were 3 bases for V and 9 bases for J; bases not matched to a gene: 11. The CDR3 here is CALWETLKGLGKKIKVF. The CDR3 coding sequence is TGTGCCTTGTGGGAGACACTAAAGGGGTTGGGCAAAAAAATCAAGGTATTT.

This clone has a handful of counts. The V gene is TRGV9, the J gene TRGJP. The length of the CDR3 is 17 residues. Trimming cost V 5 bases and J 7 bases; bases outside gene matches: 11. The germline V gene has CDR1 GITISATS and CDR2 ISYDGTV (reference sequence). The CDR3 bases are TGTGCCTTGTGGGCCCCTCAAGGGGAGTTGGGCAAAAAAATCAAGGTATTT. Protein sequence: CALWAPQGELGKKIKVF.

This clone was seen a few times. This rearrangement joins TRGV9 to TRGJP. TCRdb records no J gene; here it was assigned by comparing the DNA to germline. This CDR3 spans 16 amino acids. Germline loops: CDR1 GITISATS, CDR2 ISYDGTV (reference sequence). Trimming removed 4 bases from V and 7 bases from J; junction bases left unmatched: 7. This chain's CDR3 is CALWDLRELGKKIKVF. The CDR3 bases are TGTGCCTTGTGGGACCTGCGGGAGTTGGGCAAAAAAATCAAGGTATTT.

The rearrangement uses TRGV9 and TRGJP. TCRdb lists no J gene, so it was determined here by aligning the DNA to germline. The CDR3 has 17 residues. Trimming at V came to 0 bases and at J to 8 bases, leaving 7 bases not matched to a gene. Per the germline V gene, CDR1 is GITISATS and CDR2 is ISYDGTV (reference sequence). CDR3 sequence: CALWEVLSKLGKKIKVF. As DNA, the CDR3 is TGTGCCTTGTGGGAGGTGCTAAGTAAGTTGGGCAAAAAAATCAAGGTATTT.

In its sample, this clone was seen a few times. The chain carries TRGV4 and TRGJP1. Per the germline V gene, CDR1 is EGSTGY and CDR2 is YDSYTSSV. The CDR3 sequence is 12 residues long. V shed 3 bases and J 11 bases; nucleotides not matched to a gene: 6. This CDR3 reads CATWDLPWFKIF. CDR3 nucleotides: TGTGCCACCTGGGATCTTCCCTGGTTCAAGATATTT.

In the case of this clone: One end of the junction varies from germline; a read error may be responsible. The chain recombines TRGV9 with TRGJP. No J gene was available from TCRdb, and it was assigned here by a germline match of the DNA. The CDR3 spans 17 residues. Germline-derived CDR1 and CDR2 are GITISATS and ISYDGTV (reference sequence). CDR3 bases: TGTGCCTCGTGGGAGGTGCTCCAAGAGTTGGGCAAAAAAATCAAGGTATTT. This codes for CASWEVLQELGKKIKVF.

For this clone: In the same sample, other DNA sequences code for this CDR3. The rearrangement uses TRGV9 and TRGJ1 or TRGJ2. The J gene is absent in TCRdb and was assigned here via DNA matching to germline. This CDR3 is 11 amino acids long. The germline gives CDR1 GITISATS, CDR2 ISYDGTV (reference sequence). Trimming cost V 1 base and J 9 bases; bases outside gene matches: 3. The CDR3 DNA reads as TGTGCCTTGTGGGAGGTCGGTAAGAAACTCTTT. It yields the protein CALWEVGKKLF.

The V and J genes are TRGV9 and TRGJP. TCRdb leaves out the J gene; it was filled in here by matching the DNA to germline. J was trimmed by 4 bases and V by 3 bases; bases with no gene match: 12. Germline CDR1 reads GITISATS; CDR2 reads ISYDGTV (reference sequence). This CDR3 comprises 19 residues. This CDR3 reads CALWETSGPQELGKKIKVF. In DNA form, the CDR3 reads TGTGCCTTGTGGGAGACCTCAGGACCTCAAGAGTTGGGCAAAAAAATCAAGGTATTT.

Comment on this clone: A junction boundary mismatches the germline segment, possibly from a read error. The chain joins TRGV9 to TRGJP. TCRdb offers no J gene call, so here the DNA was matched to germline to obtain one. This CDR3 contains 17 residues. Germline V gene sequence: CDR1 GITISATS, CDR2 ISYDGTV (reference sequence). In nucleotides, the CDR3 is TGTGCCTTGTGGGAGGTGAGTCAAGGGTTGGGCAAAAAAATCAAGGTATTT. This encodes CALWEVSQGLGKKIKVF.

The V gene is TRGV9, the J gene TRGJP. Because TCRdb records no J gene, it was assigned here through a match of the DNA to germline. Germline loops: CDR1 GITISATS, CDR2 ISYDGTV (reference sequence). The CDR3 has 17 residues. Germline trimming cut 12 bases from V and 4 bases from J; bases unmatched to any gene: 15. CDR3 sequence reads: CAPWEPIQELGKKIKVF. The CDR3, as DNA: TGTGCCCCGTGGGAGCCGATTCAAGAGTTGGGCAAAAAAATCAAGGTATTT.

The count of this clone is one. This sequence joins TRGV9 and TRGJP. Assignment of the J gene here rests on matching the DNA to germline, because TCRdb gives none. The germline CDR1 and CDR2 sequences are GITISATS and ISYDGTV (reference sequence). The CDR3 loop spans 17 amino acids. V lost 3 bases and J lost 3; bases outside the gene matches: 5. The CDR3 is CALWESMQELGKKIKVF. The CDR3 DNA reads as TGTGCCTTGTGGGAGTCAATGCAAGAGTTGGGCAAAAAAATCAAGGTATTT.

This clone has a single count. The sample has other DNA sequences that encode this CDR3 too. This chain uses TRGV9 with TRGJP. Matching the DNA to germline supplied the J gene, which TCRdb does not give. The CDR3 runs 17 residues. Looked up from germline, CDR1 is GITISATS and CDR2 is ISYDGTV (reference sequence). With V trimmed by 2 bases and J by 4 bases, 5 bases remained unmatched. The CDR3 region is CALWEALQELGKKIKVF. The CDR3 DNA reads TGTGCCTTGTGGGAGGCGCTCCAAGAGTTGGGCAAAAAAATCAAGGTATTT.

Details on this clone: A read error may explain this, as a much larger clone is one base away. The V gene reported is TRGV9; the J gene is uncalled. The length of the CDR3 is 14 residues. Looked up from germline, CDR1 is GITISATS and CDR2 is ISYDGTV (reference sequence). The CDR3 spells CALWQELGKKIRVF. For the CDR3, the DNA is TGTGCCTTGTGGCAAGAGTTGGGCAAAAAAATCAGGGTATTT.

This clone was seen only a few times. A much more abundant neighbour one base away suggests this may be a read error. This chain connects TRGV9 to TRGJP. TCRdb lists no J gene, so it was determined here by aligning the DNA to germline. This CDR3 comprises 13 residues. The germline CDR1 and CDR2 sequences are GITISATS and ISYDGTV (reference sequence). CDR3 region: CALWESGKKIKVF. CDR3 coding DNA: TGTGCCTTGTGGGAGTCGGGCAAAAAAATCAAGGTATTT.

This clone has more than one count but fewer than ten. Within the sample, other DNA sequences also encode this same CDR3. The rearrangement uses TRGV9 and TRGJP. Because TCRdb records no J gene, it was assigned here through a match of the DNA to germline. V was clipped by 0 bases and J by 7 bases; unmatched bases: 6. Per germline, CDR1 GITISATS and CDR2 ISYDGTV (reference sequence). The CDR3 has 17 amino acids. The CDR3 sequence is CALWEVVQELGKKIKVF. The CDR3 DNA reads TGTGCCTTGTGGGAGGTGGTACAGGAGTTGGGCAAAAAAATCAAGGTATTT.

To note about this clone: A much larger clone differs from this one at a single base, so this may be a read error. The chain has TRGV9 and TRGJP. As TCRdb names no J gene, one was assigned here on the basis of a DNA match to germline. This CDR3 contains 14 residues. Looked up from germline, CDR1 is GITISATS and CDR2 is ISYDGTV (reference sequence). The CDR3 loop reads CALWRELSKKIKVF. The CDR3, as DNA: TGTGCCTTGTGGCGGGAGTTGAGCAAAAAAATCAAGGTATTT.

CDR3 sequence (DNA): TGTGCCTTGTGGGATTATTATAAGAAACTCTTT. It yields the protein CALWDYYKKLF. The chain has TRGV9 and TRGJ1 or TRGJ2. Assignment of the J gene here rests on matching the DNA to germline, because TCRdb gives none. Germline-derived CDR1 and CDR2 are GITISATS and ISYDGTV (reference sequence). V lost 4 bases and J lost 3; bases outside the gene matches: 0. CDR3 length: 11 amino acids.

Relative to its sample, this clone is large (0.1 to 1%). Possible read error: a much larger clone is one base away. Other DNA sequences in the sample encode the same CDR3. The chain carries TRGV9 and TRGJP. The J gene, absent from TCRdb, was called here by matching the DNA to germline. Germline V gives CDR1 GITISATS, CDR2 ISYDGTV (reference sequence). The CDR3 runs to 16 residues. After removal of 0 bases from V and 7 bases from J, the junction contained 3 bases not matched to a gene. CDR3 sequence (DNA): TGTGCCTTGTGGGAGGTGGAGGAGTTGGGCAAAAAAATCAAGGTATTT. Its translation is CALWEVEELGKKIKVF.

The sample holds a few counts of this clone. Distinct nucleotide sequences in the sample also encode this CDR3. The chain joins TRGV9 to TRGJP. TCRdb supplies no J gene; here it was assigned by aligning the nucleotide sequence to germline. V lost 1 base to trimming and J lost 9 bases; unmatched junction nucleotides: 6. The CDR3 is 16 amino acids. Per germline, CDR1 GITISATS and CDR2 ISYDGTV (reference sequence). CDR3 sequence (DNA): TGTGCCTTGTGGGAGGTTAGAGGGTTGGGCAAAAAAATCAAGGTATTT. Translating it yields CALWEVRGLGKKIKVF.

The CDR3, as DNA: TGTGCCTTGTGGGTGGTCGGGGAGTTGGGCAAAAAAATCAAGGTATTT. Translation gives CALWVVGELGKKIKVF. The chain is built from TRGV9 and TRGJP. The CDR3 has 16 residues. With V trimmed by 5 bases and J by 7 bases, 8 bases remained unmatched. Germline lookup yields CDR1 GITISATS and CDR2 ISYDGTV (reference sequence).

The rearrangement joins TRGV9 to TRGJP. In the absence of a J gene in TCRdb, the DNA was matched to germline to assign it here. The CDR3 has 17 amino acids. The germline V gene has CDR1 GITISATS and CDR2 ISYDGTV (reference sequence). Unmatched junction bases numbered 11, after V lost 5 bases and J lost 7 bases. The CDR3 DNA is TGTGCCTTGTGGGGGGGGCTAGCCGAGTTGGGCAAAAAAATCAAGGTATTT. Translated: CALWGGLAELGKKIKVF.

The V gene is TRGV8, the J gene TRGJ1 or TRGJ2. No J gene is reported in TCRdb; it was inferred here by comparing the DNA with germline. This CDR3 contains 12 residues. In germline, CDR1 is VENAVY, CDR2 YDSYNSRV. V was clipped by 4 bases and J by 5 bases; unmatched bases: 5. For the CDR3, the DNA is TGTGCCACCTGGGAGAGTAATTATAAGAAACTCTTT. Its translation: CATWESNYKKLF.

This clone qualifies as large. The CDR3 bases are TGTGCCTTGTGGGAGGTGTTAGAGTTGGGCAAAAAAATCAAGGTATTT. Its translation: CALWEVLELGKKIKVF. The chain employs TRGV9 and TRGJP. Since TCRdb gives no J gene, matching the DNA to germline was used here to assign it. The CDR3 is 16 residues long. Germline CDR1 GITISATS, CDR2 ISYDGTV (reference sequence). After removal of 0 bases from V and 6 bases from J, the junction contained 2 bases not matched to a gene.

This chain joins TRGV5 and TRGJP1. The CDR3 has 14 residues. The germline gives CDR1 VINAFY, CDR2 YDVSNSKD. Germline trimming cut 0 bases from V and 4 bases from J; bases unmatched to any gene: 2. In DNA form, the CDR3 reads TGTGCCACCTGGGACAGGCTCACTGGTTGGTTCAAGATATTT. Translation: CATWDRLTGWFKIF.

This clone was detected a few times. This sequence joins TRGV9 and TRGJP1. Germline CDR1 reads GITISATS; CDR2 reads ISYDGTV (reference sequence). The CDR3 runs 14 residues. V lost 1 base to trimming and J lost 4 bases; unmatched junction nucleotides: 3. In DNA form, the CDR3 reads TGTGCCTTGTGGGAGGTCCACACTGGTTGGTTCAAGATATTT. Amino acids: CALWEVHTGWFKIF.